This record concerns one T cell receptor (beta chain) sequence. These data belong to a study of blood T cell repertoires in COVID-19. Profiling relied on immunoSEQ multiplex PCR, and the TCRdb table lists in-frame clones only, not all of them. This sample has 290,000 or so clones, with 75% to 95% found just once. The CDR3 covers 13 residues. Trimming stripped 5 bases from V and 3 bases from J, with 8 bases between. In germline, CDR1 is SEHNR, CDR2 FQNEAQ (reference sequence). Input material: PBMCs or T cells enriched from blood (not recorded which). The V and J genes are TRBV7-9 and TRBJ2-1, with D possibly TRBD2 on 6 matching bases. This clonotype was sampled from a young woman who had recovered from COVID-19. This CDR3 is CASSPDYYNEQFF. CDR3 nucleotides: TGTGCCAGCAGCCCGGACTACTACAATGAGCAGTTCTTC.